The clone carrying this T cell receptor (beta chain) was seen only a few times. Its specificity is not known. V was pared by 4 bases and J by 7 bases, with 10 bases of the junction left unmatched. Germline assignment: CDR1 SGDLS and CDR2 YYNGEE. The CDR3 is 15 amino acids. PCR employed 60 Vbeta and 13 Jbeta primers. Data came from immunoSEQ multiplex PCR; TCRdb stores just in-frame clones and leaves some out. Among 150,000 to 200,000 clones listed, approximately 80% were seen once. This entry comes from a study of cytomegalovirus exposure and HLA in healthy donors. Study findings and constraints: The only immune exposure information that was available was CMV serostatus. CMV antigen specificity of a few CMV-associated chains was confirmed in vitro. Usually a TCR sequence was rare, but some public TCRs were found in many donors.

At the time of sampling, donors were nominally healthy, though unrecorded immune exposures were likely. The clonotype was recovered from a female donor in good health and CMV-seronegative. The V and J genes are TRBV9 and TRBJ2-5; the match to TRBD1 covers 10 bases. Sequencing input: PBMCs. The CDR3 DNA is TGTGCCAGCAGCCCCCGGGACAGGGGCTGGGGGACCCAGTACTTC. This gives the protein CASSPRDRGWGTQYF.